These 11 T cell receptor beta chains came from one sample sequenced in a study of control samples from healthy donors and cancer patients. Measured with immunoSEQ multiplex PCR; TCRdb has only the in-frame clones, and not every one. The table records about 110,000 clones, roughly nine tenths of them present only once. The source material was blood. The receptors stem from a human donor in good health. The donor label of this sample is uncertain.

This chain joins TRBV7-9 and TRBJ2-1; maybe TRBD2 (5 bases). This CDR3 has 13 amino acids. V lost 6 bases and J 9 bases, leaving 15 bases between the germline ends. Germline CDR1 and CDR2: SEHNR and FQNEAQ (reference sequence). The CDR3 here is CASSSIDEGEQFF. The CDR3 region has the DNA TGTGCCAGCAGTTCCATAGATGAGGGTGAGCAGTTCTTC. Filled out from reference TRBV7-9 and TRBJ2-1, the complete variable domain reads DTGVSQNPRHKITKRGQNVTFRCDPISEHNRLYWYRQTLGQGPEFLTYFQNEAQLEKSRLLSDRFSAERPKGSFSTLEIQRTEQGDSAMYLCASSSIDEGEQFFGPGTRLTVL.

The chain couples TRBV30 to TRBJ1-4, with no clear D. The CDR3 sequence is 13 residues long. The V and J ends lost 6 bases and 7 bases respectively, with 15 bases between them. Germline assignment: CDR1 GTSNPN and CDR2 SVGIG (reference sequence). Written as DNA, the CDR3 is TGTGCCTGCCGTTGGACGAGACGTGAAAAACTGTTTTTT. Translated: CACRWTRREKLFF.

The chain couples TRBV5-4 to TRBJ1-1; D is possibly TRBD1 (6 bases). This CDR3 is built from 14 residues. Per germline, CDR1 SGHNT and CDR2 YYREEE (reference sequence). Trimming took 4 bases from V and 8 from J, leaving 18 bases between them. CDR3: CASSTDTGGREAFF. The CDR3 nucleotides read TGTGCCAGCAGCACAGACACCGGGGGGCGGGAAGCTTTCTTT.

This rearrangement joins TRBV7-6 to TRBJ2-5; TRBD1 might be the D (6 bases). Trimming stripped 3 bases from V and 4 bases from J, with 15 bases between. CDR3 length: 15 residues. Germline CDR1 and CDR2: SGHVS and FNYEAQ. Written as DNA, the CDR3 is TGTGCCAGCAGCTTGGGAGCCAGGGGAATAGAGACCCAGTACTTC. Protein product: CASSLGARGIETQYF.

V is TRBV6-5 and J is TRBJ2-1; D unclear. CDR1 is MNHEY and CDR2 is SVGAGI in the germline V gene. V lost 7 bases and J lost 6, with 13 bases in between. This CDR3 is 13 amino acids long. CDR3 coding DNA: TGTGCCAGCAACAGAGCCGACGGCAATGAGCAGTTCTTC. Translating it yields CASNRADGNEQFF.

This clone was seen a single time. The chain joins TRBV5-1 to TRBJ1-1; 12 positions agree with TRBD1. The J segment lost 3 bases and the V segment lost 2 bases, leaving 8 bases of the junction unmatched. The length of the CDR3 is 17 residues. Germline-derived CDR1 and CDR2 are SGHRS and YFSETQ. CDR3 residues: CASSFSGTGGEDTEAFF. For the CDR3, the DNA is TGCGCCAGCAGCTTTTCCGGGACAGGGGGCGAGGACACTGAAGCTTTCTTT.

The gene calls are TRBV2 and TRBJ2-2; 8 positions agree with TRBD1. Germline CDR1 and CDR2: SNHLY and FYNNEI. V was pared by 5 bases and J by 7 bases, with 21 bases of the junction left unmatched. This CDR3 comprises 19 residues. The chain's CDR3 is CASSYNPLRQGSLYGELFF. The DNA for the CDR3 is TGTGCCAGCAGTTATAACCCACTCCGACAGGGGAGTTTGTACGGGGAGCTGTTTTTT.

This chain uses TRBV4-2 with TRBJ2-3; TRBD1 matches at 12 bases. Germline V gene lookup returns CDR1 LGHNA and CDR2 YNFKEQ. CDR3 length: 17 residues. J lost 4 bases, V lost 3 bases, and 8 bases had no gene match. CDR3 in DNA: TGTGCCAGCAGCCATACATCGGGACAGGGGGCCGCAGATACGCAGTATTTT. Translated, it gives CASSHTSGQGAADTQYF.

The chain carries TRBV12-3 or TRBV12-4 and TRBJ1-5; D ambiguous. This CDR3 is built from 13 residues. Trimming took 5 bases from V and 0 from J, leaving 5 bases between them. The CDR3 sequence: CASSDNSNQPQHF. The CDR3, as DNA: TGTGCCAGCAGTGACAATAGCAATCAGCCCCAGCATTTT.

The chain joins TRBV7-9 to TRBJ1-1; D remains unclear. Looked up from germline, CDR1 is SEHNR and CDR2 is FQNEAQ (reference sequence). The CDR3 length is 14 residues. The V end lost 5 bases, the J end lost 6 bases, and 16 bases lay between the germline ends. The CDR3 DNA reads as TGTGCCAGCAGCCGCGACGGGATTACCCCTGAAGCTTTCTTT. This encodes CASSRDGITPEAFF.

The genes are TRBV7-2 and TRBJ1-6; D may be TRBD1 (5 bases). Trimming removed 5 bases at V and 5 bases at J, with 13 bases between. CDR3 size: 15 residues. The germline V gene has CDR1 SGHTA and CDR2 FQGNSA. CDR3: CASSPRGGNNSPLHF. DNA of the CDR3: TGTGCCAGCAGCCCCCGTGGGGGGAATAATTCACCCCTCCACTTT.